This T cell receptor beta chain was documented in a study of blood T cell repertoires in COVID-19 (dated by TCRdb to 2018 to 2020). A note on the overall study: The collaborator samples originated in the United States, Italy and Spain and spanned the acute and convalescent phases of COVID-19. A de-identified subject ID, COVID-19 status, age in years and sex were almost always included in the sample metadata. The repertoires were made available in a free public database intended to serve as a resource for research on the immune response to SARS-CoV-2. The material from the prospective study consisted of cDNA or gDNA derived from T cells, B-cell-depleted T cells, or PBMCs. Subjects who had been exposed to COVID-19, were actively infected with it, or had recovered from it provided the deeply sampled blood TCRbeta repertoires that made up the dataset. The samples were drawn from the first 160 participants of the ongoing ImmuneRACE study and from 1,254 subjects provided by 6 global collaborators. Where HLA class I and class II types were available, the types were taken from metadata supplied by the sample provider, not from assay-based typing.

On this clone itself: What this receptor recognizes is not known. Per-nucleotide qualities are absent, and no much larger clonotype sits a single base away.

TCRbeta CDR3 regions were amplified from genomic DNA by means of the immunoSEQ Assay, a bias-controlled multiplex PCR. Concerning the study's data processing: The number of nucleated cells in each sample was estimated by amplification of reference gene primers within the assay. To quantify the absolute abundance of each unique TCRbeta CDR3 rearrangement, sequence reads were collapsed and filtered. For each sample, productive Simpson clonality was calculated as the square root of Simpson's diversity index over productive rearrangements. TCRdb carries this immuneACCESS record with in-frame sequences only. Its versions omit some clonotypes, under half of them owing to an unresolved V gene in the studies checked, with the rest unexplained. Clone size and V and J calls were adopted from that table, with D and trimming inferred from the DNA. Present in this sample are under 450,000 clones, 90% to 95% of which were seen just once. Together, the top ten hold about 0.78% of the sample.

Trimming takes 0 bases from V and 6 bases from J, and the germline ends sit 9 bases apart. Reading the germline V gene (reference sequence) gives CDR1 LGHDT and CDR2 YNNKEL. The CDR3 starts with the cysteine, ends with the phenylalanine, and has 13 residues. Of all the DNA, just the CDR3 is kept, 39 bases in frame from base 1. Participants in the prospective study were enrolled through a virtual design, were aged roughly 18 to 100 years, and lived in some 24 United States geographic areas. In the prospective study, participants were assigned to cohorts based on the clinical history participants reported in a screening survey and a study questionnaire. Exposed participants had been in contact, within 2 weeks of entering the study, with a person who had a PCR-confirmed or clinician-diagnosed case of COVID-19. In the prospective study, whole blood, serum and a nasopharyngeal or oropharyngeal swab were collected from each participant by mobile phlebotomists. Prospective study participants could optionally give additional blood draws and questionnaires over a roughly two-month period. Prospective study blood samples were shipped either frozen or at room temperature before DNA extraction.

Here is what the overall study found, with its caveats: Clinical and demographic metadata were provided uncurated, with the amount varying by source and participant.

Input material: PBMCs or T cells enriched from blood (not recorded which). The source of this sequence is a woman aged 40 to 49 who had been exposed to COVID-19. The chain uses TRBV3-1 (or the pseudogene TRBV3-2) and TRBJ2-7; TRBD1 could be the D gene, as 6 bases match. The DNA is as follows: TGTGCCAGCAGCCAAGATGGCAGGGGCGAGCAGTACTTC. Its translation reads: CASSQDGRGEQYF.